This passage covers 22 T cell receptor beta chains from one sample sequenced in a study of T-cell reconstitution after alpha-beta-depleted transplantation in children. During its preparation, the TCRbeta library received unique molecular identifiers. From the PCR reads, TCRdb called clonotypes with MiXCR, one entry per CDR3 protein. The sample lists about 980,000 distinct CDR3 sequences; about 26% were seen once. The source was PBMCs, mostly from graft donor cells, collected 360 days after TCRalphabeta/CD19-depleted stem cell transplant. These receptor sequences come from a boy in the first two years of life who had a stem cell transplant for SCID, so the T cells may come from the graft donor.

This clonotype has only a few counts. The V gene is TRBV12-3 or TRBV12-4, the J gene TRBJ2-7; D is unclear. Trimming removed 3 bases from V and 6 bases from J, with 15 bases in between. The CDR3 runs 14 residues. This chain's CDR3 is CASSLGYQVSEQYF. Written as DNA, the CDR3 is TGTGCCAGCAGTTTGGGTTATCAGGTATCCGAGCAGTACTTC.

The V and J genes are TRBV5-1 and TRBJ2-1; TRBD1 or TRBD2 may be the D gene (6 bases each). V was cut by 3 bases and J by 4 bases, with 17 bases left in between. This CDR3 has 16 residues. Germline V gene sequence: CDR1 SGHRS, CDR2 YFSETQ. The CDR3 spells CASSSYSPGAYNEQFF. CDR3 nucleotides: TGCGCCAGCAGCTCGTACAGTCCGGGGGCTTACAATGAGCAGTTCTTC. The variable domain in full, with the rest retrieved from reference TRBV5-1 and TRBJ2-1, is KAGVTQTPRYLIKTRGQQVTLSCSPISGHRSVSWYQQTPGQGLQFLFEYFSETQRNKGNFPGRFSGRQFSNSRSEMNVSTLELGDSALYLCASSSYSPGAYNEQFFGPGTRLTVL.

The chain's CDR3 is CASSLAGTGRGETQYF. The CDR3 DNA sequence: TGCGCCAGCAGCTTGGCCGGGACAGGGAGGGGAGAGACCCAGTACTTC. The chain combines TRBV5-1 with TRBJ2-5, with 9 bases aligning to TRBD1. J lost 4 bases, V lost 0 bases, and 7 bases had no gene match. The germline CDR1 and CDR2 sequences are SGHRS and YFSETQ. CDR3 length: 16 residues. Full variable domain (rest looked up from reference TRBV5-1 and TRBJ2-5): KAGVTQTPRYLIKTRGQQVTLSCSPISGHRSVSWYQQTPGQGLQFLFEYFSETQRNKGNFPGRFSGRQFSNSRSEMNVSTLELGDSALYLCASSLAGTGRGETQYFGPGTRLLVL.

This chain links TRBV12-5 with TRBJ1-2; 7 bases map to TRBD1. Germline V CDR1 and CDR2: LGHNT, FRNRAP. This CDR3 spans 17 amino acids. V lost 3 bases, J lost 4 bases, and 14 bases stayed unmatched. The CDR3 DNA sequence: TGTGCTAGTGGTTTCTCTCGCGACAGGGACGGTAGCTATGGCTACACCTTC. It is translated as CASGFSRDRDGSYGYTF.

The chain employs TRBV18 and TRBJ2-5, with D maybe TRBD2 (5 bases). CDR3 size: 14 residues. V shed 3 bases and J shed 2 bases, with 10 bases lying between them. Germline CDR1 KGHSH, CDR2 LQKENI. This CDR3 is CASSPPTTQETQYF. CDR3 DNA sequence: TGTGCCAGCTCACCGCCGACTACTCAAGAGACCCAGTACTTC.

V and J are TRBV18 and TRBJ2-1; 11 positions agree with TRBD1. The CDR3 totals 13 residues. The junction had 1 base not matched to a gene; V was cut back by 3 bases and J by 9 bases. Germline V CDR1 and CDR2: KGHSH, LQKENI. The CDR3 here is CASSPGTGGEQFF. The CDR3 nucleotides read TGTGCCAGCTCACCTGGGACAGGGGGTGAGCAGTTCTTC.

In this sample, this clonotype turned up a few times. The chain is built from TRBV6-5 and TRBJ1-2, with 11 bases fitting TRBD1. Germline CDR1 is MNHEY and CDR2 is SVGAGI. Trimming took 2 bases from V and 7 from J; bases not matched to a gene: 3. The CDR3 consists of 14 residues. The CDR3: CASSYAGTGGGYTF. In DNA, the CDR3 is TGTGCCAGCAGTTACGCCGGGACAGGGGGTGGCTACACCTTC.

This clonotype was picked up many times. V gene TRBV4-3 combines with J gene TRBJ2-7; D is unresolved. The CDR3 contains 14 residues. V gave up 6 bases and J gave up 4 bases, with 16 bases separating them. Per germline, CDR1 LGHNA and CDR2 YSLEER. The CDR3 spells CASSRSLGPYEQYF. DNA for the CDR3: TGCGCCAGCAGTCGCTCTCTTGGACCGTACGAGCAGTACTTC.

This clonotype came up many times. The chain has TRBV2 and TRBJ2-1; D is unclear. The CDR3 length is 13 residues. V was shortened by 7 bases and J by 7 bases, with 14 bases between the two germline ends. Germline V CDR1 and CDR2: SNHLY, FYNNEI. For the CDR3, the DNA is TGTGCCAGCATGCCTAGTTTGGCTAATGAGCAGTTCTTC. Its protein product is CASMPSLANEQFF.

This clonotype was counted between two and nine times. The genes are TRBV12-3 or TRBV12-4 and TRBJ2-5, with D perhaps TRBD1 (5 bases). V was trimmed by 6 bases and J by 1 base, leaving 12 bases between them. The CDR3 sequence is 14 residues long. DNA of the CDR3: TGTGCCAGCAGGAAGGGGCGGACCCAAGAGACCCAGTACTTC. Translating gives CASRKGRTQETQYF.

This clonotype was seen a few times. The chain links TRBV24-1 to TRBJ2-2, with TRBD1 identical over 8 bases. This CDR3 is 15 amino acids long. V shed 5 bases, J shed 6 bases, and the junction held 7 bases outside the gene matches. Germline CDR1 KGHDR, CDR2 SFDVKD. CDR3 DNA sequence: TGTGCCACCAGTGGCCAGGGGGCCGGTTCCGGGGAGCTGTTTTTT. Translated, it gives CATSGQGAGSGELFF.

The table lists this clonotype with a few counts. The CDR3 is CASSSLAGLHTDTQYF. The CDR3 region has the DNA TGTGCCAGCAGTTCCTTAGCGGGGCTACACACAGATACGCAGTATTTT. The chain joins TRBV12-3 or TRBV12-4 to TRBJ2-3; the match to TRBD2 covers 8 bases. J gave up 2 bases and V 4 bases, and 8 bases lay outside the gene matches. The CDR3 is 16 residues long.

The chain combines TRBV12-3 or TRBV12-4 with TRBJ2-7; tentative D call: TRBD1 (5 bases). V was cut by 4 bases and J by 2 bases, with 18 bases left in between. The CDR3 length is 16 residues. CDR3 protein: CASSWGSEPVPYEQYF. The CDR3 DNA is TGTGCCAGCAGTTGGGGCAGTGAACCGGTCCCCTACGAGCAGTACTTC.

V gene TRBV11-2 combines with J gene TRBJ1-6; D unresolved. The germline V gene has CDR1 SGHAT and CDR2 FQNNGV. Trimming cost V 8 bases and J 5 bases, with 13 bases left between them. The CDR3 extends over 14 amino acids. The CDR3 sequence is CASATGVNNSPLHF. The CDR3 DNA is TGTGCCAGCGCAACTGGGGTAAATAATTCACCCCTCCACTTT. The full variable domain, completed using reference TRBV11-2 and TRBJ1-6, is EAGVAQSPRYKIIEKRQSVAFWCNPISGHATLYWYQQILGQGPKLLIQFQNNGVVDDSQLPKDRFSAERLKGVDSTLKIQPAKLEDSAVYLCASATGVNNSPLHFGNGTRLTVT.

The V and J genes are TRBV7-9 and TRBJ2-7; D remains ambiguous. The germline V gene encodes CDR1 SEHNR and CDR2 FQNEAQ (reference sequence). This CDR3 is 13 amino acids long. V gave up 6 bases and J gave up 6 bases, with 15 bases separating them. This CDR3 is CASRELDLPEQYF. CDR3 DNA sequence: TGTGCCAGCAGGGAACTGGATCTGCCCGAGCAGTACTTC.

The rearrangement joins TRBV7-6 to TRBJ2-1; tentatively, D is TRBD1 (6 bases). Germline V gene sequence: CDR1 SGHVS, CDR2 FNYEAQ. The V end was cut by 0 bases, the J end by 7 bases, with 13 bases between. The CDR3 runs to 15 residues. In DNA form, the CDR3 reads TGTGCCAGCAGCTTAGCGTTAGGGGGTTGGAATGAGCAGTTCTTC. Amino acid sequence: CASSLALGGWNEQFF.

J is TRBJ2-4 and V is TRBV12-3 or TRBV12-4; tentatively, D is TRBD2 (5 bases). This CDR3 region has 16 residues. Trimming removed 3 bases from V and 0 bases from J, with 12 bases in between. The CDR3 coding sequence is TGTGCCAGCAGTTTTGAGGGAAATCTAGCCAAAAACATTCAGTACTTC. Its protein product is CASSFEGNLAKNIQYF.

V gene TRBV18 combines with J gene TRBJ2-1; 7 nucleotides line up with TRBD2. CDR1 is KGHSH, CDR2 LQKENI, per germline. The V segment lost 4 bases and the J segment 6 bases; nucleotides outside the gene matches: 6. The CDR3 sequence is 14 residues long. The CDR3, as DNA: TGTGCCAGCTCACTCCGGGGGGTCGGCAATGAGCAGTTCTTC. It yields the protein CASSLRGVGNEQFF.

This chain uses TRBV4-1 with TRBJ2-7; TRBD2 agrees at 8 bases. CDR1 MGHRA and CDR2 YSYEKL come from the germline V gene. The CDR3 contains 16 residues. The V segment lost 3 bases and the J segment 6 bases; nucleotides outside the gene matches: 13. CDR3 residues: CASSHSGPGTSGEQYF. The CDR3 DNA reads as TGCGCCAGCAGCCATTCCGGACCCGGGACTAGTGGCGAGCAGTACTTC.

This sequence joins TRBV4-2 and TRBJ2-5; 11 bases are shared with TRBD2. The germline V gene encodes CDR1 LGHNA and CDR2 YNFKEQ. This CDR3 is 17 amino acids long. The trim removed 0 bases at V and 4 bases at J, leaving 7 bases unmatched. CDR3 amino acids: CASSQDRSGTSGETQYF. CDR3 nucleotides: TGTGCCAGCAGCCAAGATCGGTCCGGGACTAGCGGAGAGACCCAGTACTTC.

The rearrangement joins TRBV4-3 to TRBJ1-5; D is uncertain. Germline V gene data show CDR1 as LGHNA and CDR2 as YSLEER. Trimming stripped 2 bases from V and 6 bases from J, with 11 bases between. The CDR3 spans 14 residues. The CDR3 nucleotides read TGCGCCAGCAGCCAAAATCCGGTCGGTCAGCCCCAGCATTTT. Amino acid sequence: CASSQNPVGQPQHF.

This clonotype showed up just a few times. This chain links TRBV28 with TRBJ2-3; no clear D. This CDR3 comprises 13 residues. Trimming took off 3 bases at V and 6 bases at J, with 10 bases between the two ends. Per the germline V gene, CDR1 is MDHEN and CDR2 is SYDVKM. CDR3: CASSFTPGDTQYF. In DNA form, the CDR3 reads TGTGCCAGCAGTTTTACACCTGGGGATACGCAGTATTTT.